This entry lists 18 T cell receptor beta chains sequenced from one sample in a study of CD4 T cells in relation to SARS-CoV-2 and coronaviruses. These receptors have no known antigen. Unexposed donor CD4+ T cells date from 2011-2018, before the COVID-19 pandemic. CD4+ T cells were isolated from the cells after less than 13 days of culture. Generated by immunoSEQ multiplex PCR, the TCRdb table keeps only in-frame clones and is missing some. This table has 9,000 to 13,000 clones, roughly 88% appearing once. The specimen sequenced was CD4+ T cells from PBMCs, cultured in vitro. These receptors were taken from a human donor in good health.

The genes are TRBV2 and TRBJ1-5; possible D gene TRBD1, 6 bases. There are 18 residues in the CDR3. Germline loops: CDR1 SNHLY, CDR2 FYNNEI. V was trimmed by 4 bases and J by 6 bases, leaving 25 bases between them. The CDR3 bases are TGTGCCAGCAGTGGATTTATCTTGGGGACAACTGTTGGTCAGCCCCAGCATTTT. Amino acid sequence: CASSGFILGTTVGQPQHF.

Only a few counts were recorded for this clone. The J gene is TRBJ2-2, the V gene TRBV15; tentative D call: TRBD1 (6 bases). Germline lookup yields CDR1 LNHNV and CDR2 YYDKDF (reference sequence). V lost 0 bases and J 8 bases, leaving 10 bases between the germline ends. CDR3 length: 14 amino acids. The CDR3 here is CATSRDLGAGELFF. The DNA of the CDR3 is TGTGCCACCAGCAGAGATCTGGGGGCGGGGGAGCTGTTTTTT.

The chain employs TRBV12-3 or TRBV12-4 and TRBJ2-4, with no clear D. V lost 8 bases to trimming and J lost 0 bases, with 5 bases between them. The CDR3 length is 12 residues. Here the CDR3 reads CASGVAKNIQYF. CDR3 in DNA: TGTGCCAGCGGGGTAGCCAAAAACATTCAGTACTTC.

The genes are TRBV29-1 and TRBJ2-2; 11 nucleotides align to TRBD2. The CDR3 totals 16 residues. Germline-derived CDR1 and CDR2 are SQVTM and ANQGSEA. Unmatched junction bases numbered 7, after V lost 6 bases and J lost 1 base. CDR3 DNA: TGCAGCGTCCAGACTAGCGGGGCGCTGAACACCGGGGAGCTGTTTTTT. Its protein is CSVQTSGALNTGELFF.

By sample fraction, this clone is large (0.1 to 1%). CDR3 DNA: TGTGCCAGCAGCCCTGATACAGGGGGACCCTACGAGCAGTACTTC. This encodes CASSPDTGGPYEQYF. The chain uses TRBV27 and TRBJ2-7; TRBD1 agrees at 8 bases. The CDR3 is 15 residues long. Germline loops: CDR1 MNHEY, CDR2 SMNVEV (reference sequence). The junction had 9 bases not matched to a gene; V was cut back by 6 bases and J by 2 bases.

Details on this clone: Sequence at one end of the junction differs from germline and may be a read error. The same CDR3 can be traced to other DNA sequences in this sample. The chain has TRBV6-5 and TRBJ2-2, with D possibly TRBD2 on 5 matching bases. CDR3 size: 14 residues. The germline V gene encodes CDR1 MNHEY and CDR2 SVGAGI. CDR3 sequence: CASSYIGMGGELFF. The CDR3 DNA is TGTGCTAGCAGTTACATCGGGATGGGCGGGGAGCTGTTTTTT.

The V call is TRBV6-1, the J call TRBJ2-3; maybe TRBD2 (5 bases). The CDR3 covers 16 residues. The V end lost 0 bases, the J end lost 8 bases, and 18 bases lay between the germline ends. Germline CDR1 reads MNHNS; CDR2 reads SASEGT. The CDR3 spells CASSEALGLGEGTQYF. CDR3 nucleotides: TGTGCCAGCAGTGAAGCGCTCGGGCTAGGAGAGGGTACGCAGTATTTT.

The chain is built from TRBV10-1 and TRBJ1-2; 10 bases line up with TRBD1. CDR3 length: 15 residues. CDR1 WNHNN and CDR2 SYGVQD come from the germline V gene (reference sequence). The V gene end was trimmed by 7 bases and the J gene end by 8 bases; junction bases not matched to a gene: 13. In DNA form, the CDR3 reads TGCGCCAGCATATACGGGGGGGACAGGGGAGGCGGCTACACCTTC. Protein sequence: CASIYGGDRGGGYTF.

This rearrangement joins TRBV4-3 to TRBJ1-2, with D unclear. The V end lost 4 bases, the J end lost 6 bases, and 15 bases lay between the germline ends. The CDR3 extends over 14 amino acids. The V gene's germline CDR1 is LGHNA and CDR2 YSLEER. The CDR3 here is CASSPNPEGNGYTF. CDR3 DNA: TGCGCCAGCAGCCCGAATCCTGAAGGGAATGGCTACACCTTC.

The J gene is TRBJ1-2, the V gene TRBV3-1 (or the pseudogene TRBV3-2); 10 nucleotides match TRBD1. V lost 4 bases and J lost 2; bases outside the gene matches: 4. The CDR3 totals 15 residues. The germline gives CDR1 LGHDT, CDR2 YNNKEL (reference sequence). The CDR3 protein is CASSPRQGANYGYTF. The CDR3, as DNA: TGTGCCAGCAGCCCTCGACAGGGGGCAAACTATGGCTACACCTTC.

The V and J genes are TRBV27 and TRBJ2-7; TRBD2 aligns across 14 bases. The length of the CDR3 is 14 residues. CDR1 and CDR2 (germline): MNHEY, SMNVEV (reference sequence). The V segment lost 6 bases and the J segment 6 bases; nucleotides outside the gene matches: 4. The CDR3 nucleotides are TGTGCCAGCAGACTCGGACTAGCGGGAGGCGAGCAGTACTTC. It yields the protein CASRLGLAGGEQYF.

This chain's CDR3 is CASSPEYQETQYF. CDR3 sequence (DNA): TGTGCCAGCAGCCCAGAGTACCAAGAGACCCAGTACTTC. The chain combines TRBV7-9 with TRBJ2-5; D is unresolved. This CDR3 contains 13 residues. Germline assignment: CDR1 SEHNR and CDR2 FQNEAQ (reference sequence). V was pared by 5 bases and J by 0 bases, with 7 bases between.

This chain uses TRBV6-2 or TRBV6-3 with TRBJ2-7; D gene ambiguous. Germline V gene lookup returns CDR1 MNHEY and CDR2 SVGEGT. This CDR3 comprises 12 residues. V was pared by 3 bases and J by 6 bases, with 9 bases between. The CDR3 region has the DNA TGTGCCAGCAGTTATGCCATCGGCGAGCAGTACTTC. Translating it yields CASSYAIGEQYF.

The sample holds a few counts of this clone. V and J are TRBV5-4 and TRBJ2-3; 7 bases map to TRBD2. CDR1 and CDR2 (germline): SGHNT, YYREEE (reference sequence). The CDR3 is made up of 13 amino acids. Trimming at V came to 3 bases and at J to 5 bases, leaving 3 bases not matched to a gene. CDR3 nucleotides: TGTGCCAGCAGCTGGGGGGAGGGAGATACGCAGTATTTT. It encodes CASSWGEGDTQYF.

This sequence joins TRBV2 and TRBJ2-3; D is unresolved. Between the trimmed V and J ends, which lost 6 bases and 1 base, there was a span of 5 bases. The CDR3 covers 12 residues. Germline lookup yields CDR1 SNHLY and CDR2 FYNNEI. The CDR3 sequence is CASRQGTDTQYF. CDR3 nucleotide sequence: TGTGCCAGCAGGCAGGGCACAGATACGCAGTATTTT.

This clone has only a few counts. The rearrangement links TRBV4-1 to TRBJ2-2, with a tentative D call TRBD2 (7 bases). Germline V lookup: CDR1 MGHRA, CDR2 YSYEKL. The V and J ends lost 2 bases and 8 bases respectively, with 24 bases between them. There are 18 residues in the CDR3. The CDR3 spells CASSQPTMGRGVRGELFF. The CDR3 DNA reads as TGCGCCAGCAGCCAACCTACCATGGGGAGGGGGGTACGAGGGGAGCTGTTTTTT.

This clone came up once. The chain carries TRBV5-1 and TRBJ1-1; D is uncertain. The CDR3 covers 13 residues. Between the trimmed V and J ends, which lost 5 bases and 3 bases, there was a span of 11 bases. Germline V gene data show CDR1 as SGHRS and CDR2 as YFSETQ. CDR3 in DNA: TGCGCCAGCAGTCCGAACAAGGACACTGAAGCTTTCTTT. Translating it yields CASSPNKDTEAFF.

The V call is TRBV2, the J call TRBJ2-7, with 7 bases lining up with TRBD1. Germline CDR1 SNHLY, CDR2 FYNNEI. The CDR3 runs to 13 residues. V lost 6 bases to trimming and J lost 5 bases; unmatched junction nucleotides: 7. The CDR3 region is CASSLQGLNEQYF. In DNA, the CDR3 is TGTGCCAGCAGCCTACAGGGGCTCAACGAGCAGTACTTC.